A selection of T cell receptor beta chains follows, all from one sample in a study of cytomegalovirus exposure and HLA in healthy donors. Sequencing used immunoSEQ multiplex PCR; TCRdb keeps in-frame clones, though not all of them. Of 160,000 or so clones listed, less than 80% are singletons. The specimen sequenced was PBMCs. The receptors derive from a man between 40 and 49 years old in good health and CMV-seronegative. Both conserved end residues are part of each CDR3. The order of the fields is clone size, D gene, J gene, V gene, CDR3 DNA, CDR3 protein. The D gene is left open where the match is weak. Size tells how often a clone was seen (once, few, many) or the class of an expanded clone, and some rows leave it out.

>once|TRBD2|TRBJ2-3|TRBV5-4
TGTGCCAGCAGCCCGGGACTAGACACAGATACGCAGTATTTT
CASSPGLDTDTQYF
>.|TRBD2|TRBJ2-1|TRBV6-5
TGTGCCAGCGGCGCCTTCGGGGAGGGCCTCGGAGAGCAGTTCTTC
CASGAFGEGLGEQFF
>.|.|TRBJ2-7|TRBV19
TGTGCCAGTAGTTACCTCAGGGGATCGATAGAGCAGTACTTC
CASSYLRGSIEQYF
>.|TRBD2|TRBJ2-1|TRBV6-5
TGTGCCAGCAGTTACCCCAGCGGGAGCGGCAACAATGAGCAGTTCTTC
CASSYPSGSGNNEQFF
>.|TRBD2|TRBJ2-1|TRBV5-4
TGTGCCAGCAGCTTGGTTAGCGGGAGGGTTAGTGAGCAGTTCTTC
CASSLVSGRVSEQFF
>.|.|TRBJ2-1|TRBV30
TGTGCCTGGAGTCCCGGGGACTACAATGAGCAGTTCTTC
CAWSPGDYNEQFF
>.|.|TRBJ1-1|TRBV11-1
TGTGCCAGCAGCCTGGCGGGGCCTGAAGCTTTCTTT
CASSLAGPEAFF
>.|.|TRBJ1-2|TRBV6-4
TGTGCCAGCAGTAACGGACAGTCTAACTATGGCTACACCTTC
CASSNGQSNYGYTF
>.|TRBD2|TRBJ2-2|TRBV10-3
TGTGCCATCTATAGCGGGAGAGACACCGGGGAGCTGTTTTTT
CAIYSGRDTGELFF
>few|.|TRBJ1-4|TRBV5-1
TGCGCCAGCAGCCCTGCTGGGGCCTCGGCGGATGAAAAACTGTTTTTT
CASSPAGASADEKLFF
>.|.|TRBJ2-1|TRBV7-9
TGTGCCAGCACCTTGACTAGATCCTACAATGAGCAGTTCTTC
CASTLTRSYNEQFF
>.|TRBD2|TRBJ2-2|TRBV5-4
TGTGCCAGCAGGCTCGGGGGGGCCAGCACCGGGGAGCTGTTTTTT
CASRLGGASTGELFF
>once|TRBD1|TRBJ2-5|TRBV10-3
TGTGCCATCAGGCAGGGGGCGGGCCAAGAGACCCAGTACTTC
CAIRQGAGQETQYF
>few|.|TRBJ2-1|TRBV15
TGTGCCACCAGCTACCGTTTAGCGGTCACCTACAATGAGCAGTTCTTC
CATSYRLAVTYNEQFF
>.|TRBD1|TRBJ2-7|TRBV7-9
TGTTCCAGTTCCGTCGGGGACAGGGCCTACGAGCAGTACTTC
CSSSVGDRAYEQYF
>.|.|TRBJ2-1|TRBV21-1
TGTGCCAGCAGATTAGCGGGGGGGAGTTACAATGAGCAGTTCTTC
CASRLAGGSYNEQFF
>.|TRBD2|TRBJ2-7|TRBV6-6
TGTGCCAGCTGCTTTGTGGGACTAACCTACGAGCAGTACTTC
CASCFVGLTYEQYF
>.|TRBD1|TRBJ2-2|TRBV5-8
TGTGCCAGCAGCCACTATACAGGGGTTCGGGCCGGGGAGCTGTTTTTT
CASSHYTGVRAGELFF
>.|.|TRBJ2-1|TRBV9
TGTGCCAGCAGCGTAGCTGTGCGGGCGCAGGAAAATGAGCAGTTCTTC
CASSVAVRAQENEQFF
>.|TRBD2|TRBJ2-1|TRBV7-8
TGTGCCAGCAGCTTTTCGCCAAGACTAGCATCGAATGAGCAGTTCTTC
CASSFSPRLASNEQFF
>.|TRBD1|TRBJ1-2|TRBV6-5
TGTGCCAGCAGTTACGTTTCAACAGGGGACGGCCTCACCTTC
CASSYVSTGDGLTF
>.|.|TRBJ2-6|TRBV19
TGTGCCAGTAGTATAGGCGGACAGTCTACTGGGGCCAACGTCCTGACTTTC
CASSIGGQSTGANVLTF
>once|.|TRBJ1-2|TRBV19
TGTGCCAGTAGTATAAGCGGGTTTCGTGGCTACACCTTC
CASSISGFRGYTF
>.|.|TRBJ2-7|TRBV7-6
TGTGCCAGCAGCAGAACCGAGGGGAGGGAGCAGTACTTC
CASSRTEGREQYF
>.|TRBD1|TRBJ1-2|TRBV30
TGTGCCCAACCCGACAGGGGGGATGGAGGCTACACCTTC
CAQPDRGDGGYTF
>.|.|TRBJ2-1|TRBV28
TGTGCCACTAACTCCCGGACTATGGCCTACAATGAGCAGTTCTTC
CATNSRTMAYNEQFF
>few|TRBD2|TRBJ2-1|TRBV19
TGTGCCAGTAGTATAGCTGGAGCGGGAGTGTACAATGAGCAGTTCTTC
CASSIAGAGVYNEQFF
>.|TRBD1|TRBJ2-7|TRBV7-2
TGTGCCAGCAGCTTTGGGACAGGGCTATACGAGCAGTACTTC
CASSFGTGLYEQYF
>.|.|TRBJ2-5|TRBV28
TGTGCCAGCAGTTCGGACTGGGAGACCCAGTACTTC
CASSSDWETQYF
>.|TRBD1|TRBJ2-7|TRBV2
TGTGCCAGCAGTGAACAGACAGGGGGTAAATACGAGCAGTACTTC
CASSEQTGGKYEQYF
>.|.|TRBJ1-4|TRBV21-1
TGTGCCAGCAACGTGCGGGCAACTAATGAAAAACTGTTTTTT
CASNVRATNEKLFF
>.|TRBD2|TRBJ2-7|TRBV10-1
TGCGCCAGCACCCCGACTAGCGGGAGCTCTCATCCCGAGCAGTACTTC
CASTPTSGSSHPEQYF
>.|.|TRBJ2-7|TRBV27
TGTGCCAGCAGTTCCTCGGACAGCCTCTCCTACGAGCAGTACTTC
CASSSSDSLSYEQYF
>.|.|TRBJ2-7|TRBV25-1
TGTGTCAGCAGTGATGGGGCTCTCTACGAGCAGTACTTC
CVSSDGALYEQYF
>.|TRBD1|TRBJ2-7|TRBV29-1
TGCAGCGCCAGCCCTGGGACAGACGAGCAGTACTTC
CSASPGTDEQYF
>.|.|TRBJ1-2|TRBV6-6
TGTGCCAGCAGTTACACTTTAGGTTACGGGGATTCTGGCTACACCTTC
CASSYTLGYGDSGYTF
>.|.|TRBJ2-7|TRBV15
TGTGCCACCAGCAGAGAAAGGGGGTATAACGAGCAGTACTTC
CATSRERGYNEQYF
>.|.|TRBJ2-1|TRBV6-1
TGTGCCAGCAGTCCAATTTCCTACAATGAGCAGTTCTTC
CASSPISYNEQFF
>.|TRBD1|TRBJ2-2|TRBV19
TGTGCCAGTAGTATTGGGACAGGAGTTACCGGGGAGCTGTTTTTT
CASSIGTGVTGELFF
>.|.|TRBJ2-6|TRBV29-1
TGCAGCGTTGAAGGGGTGGCGGGGGGGGCCAACGTCCTGACTTTC
CSVEGVAGGANVLTF